The present entry profiles one T cell receptor beta chain with its context. Trimming removed 0 bases from V and 3 bases from J, with 12 bases in between. Germline-derived CDR1 and CDR2 are SGHDN and FVKESK. The CDR3 runs to 16 residues. As originally analysed: By means of reference gene primer amplification, nucleated cell counts were estimated. Method: immunoSEQ multiplex PCR; TCRdb's copy keeps in-frame clones and lacks some. V, J and clone size reflect that table, while D and trimming were determined from the DNA. Among about 130,000 clones, more than 70% were seen once, and the ten largest hold around 13%. The data are from a study of blood T cell repertoires in COVID-19. Study at large: Acute-phase and convalescent COVID-19 samples originated in the United States, Italy and Spain. The cDNA or gDNA used as material had been derived from T cells, B-cell-depleted T cells, or PBMCs.

The sequence came from a woman in her 30s who had recovered from COVID-19. J is TRBJ2-1 and V is TRBV14; possibly TRBD2 for D (5 bases). The sample comprised peripheral blood. Written as DNA, the CDR3 is TGTGCCAGCAGCCAAGATTTTCGGGCGGGCTACAATGAGCAGTTCTTC. Translating it yields CASSQDFRAGYNEQFF.